This TCR beta chain was obtained from a study of CD4+ T cells in melanoma. Study-level findings and limits: CD8+ T cell, macrophage and B cell function reportedly correlated with neoantigen-specific CD4+ T cells.

This CDR3 comprises 13 residues. The V gene lost 2 bases and the J gene lost 4 bases, with 12 bases spanning the gap. Looked up from germline, CDR1 is GTSNPN and CDR2 is SVGIG (reference sequence). The assay was immunoSEQ multiplex PCR, and TCRdb's table has in-frame clones only and misses some. The repertoire holds some 9,900 clones, 65% seen once, with around a quarter in the top ten. This clone occurred once. Its target is unknown. The sample was cells from a culture (not recorded whether cultured in vitro). J is TRBJ2-7 and V is TRBV30; D remains unclear. The TCR sequence derives from a human donor with melanoma. The CDR3 coding sequence is TGTGCCTGGAGTCCTCAGGACGGATACGAGCAGTACTTC. This sequence encodes CAWSPQDGYEQYF.